The table lists the clone carrying this TCR beta chain with many counts. The antigen is unknown. The data are from a study of early T cells in non-severe SARS-CoV-2 infection. About the study: Chains were unpaired, as sequencing was done on bulk RNA from unsorted whole blood. Findings of the study overall: Anti-spike CD8 specificities were favored by VDJdb matching, whose results missed private and CD4 specificities.

The length of the CDR3 is 13 residues. The junction had 3 bases not matched to a gene; V was cut back by 6 bases and J by 1 base. CDR1 is SQVTM, CDR2 ANQGSEA, per germline. Tagging with unique molecular identifiers was applied to individual cDNA molecules. Via MiXCR, TCRdb re-called the 5' RACE reads, giving one row per CDR3 protein. The table lists 25,000 to 30,000 distinct CDR3 sequences, roughly 5% of them singletons. The sample consisted of whole blood. This chain links TRBV29-1 with TRBJ2-1, with 7 bases lining up with TRBD1. This clonotype was obtained from an adult who was a healthcare worker with PCR-confirmed SARS-CoV-2 infection or an uninfected control (not recorded which). CDR3 DNA: TGCAGCGTCGGGACAGAATCCTACAATGAGCAGTTCTTC. Its translation is CSVGTESYNEQFF.